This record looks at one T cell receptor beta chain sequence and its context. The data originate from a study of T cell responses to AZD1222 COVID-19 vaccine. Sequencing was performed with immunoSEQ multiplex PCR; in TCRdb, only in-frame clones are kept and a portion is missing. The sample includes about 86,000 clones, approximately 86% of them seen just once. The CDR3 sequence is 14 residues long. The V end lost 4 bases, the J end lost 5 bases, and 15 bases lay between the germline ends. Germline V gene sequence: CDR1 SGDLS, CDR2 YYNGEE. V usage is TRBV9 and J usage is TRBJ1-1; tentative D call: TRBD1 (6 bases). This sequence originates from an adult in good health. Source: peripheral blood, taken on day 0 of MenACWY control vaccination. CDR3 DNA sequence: TGTGCCAGCAGCCAATATGAGGGGGGGACTGAAGCTTTCTTT. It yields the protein CASSQYEGGTEAFF.